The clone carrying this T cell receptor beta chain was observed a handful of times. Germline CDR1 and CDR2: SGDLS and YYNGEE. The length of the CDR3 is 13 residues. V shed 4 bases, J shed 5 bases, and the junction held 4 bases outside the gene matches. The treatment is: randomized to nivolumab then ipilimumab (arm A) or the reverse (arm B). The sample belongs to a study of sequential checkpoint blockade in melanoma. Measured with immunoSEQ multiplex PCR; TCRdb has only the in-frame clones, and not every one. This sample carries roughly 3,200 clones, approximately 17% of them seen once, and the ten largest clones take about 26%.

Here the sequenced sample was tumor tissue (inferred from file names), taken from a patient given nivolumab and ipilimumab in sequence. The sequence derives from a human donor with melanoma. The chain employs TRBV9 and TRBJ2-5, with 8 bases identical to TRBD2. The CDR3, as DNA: TGTGCCAGCAGCTCGCGACTAGCGGAGACCCAGTACTTC. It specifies CASSSRLAETQYF.